The sequence of this T cell receptor beta chain was determined in a study of response to subunit inactivated influenza vaccine. V was cut by 2 bases and J by 2 bases, with 15 bases left in between. The CDR3 has 16 amino acids. From germline, CDR1 is MNHEY and CDR2 SMNVEV (reference sequence). TCRdb processed the RT-PCR reads anew with MiXCR; each CDR3 protein has one entry. Here the sample spans about 650,000 distinct CDR3 sequences, about 15% being singletons. Notes on this clonotype: Antigen specificity is unknown.

General study points: Each seasonal influenza vaccination, the authors suggested, recruits few new T cells.

The sample in question was PBMCs from blood, obtained 11 to 12 days after vaccination. The origin of this receptor is a man in his fifties or sixties who received an inactivated influenza vaccine. This chain uses TRBV27 with TRBJ1-2, with D possibly matching TRBD1 (5 bases). The CDR3 region is CASSLGLGGANYGYTF. The CDR3 DNA sequence: TGTGCCAGCAGTTTAGGCCTAGGAGGGGCGAACTATGGCTACACCTTC.